These 32 T cell receptor beta chains were all obtained from the same sample, sequenced in a study of shared T cell receptors in the human thymus. The method was immunoSEQ multiplex PCR; TCRdb's version includes in-frame clones alone and lacks a portion of them. This table holds 500,000 to 750,000 clones, 70% to 90% found once. The same data also went into a second study, on human thymus T cells.

Sequenced input: thymocytes. These receptors were collected from a boy in the first two years of life with a congenital heart defect.

This sequence joins TRBV25-1 and TRBJ1-4, with 7 positions matching TRBD1. The CDR3 covers 16 residues. With 6 bases clipped from V and 0 bases from J, the junction kept 7 bases outside the gene matches. The germline gives CDR1 MGHDK, CDR2 SYGVNS. The CDR3 protein is CASRAGQPTTNEKLFF. In DNA, the CDR3 is TGTGCCAGCAGGGCGGGACAGCCTACAACTAATGAAAAACTGTTTTTT.

V usage is TRBV5-4 and J usage is TRBJ2-7; 13 nucleotides align to TRBD2. CDR3 length: 18 residues. The V gene end was trimmed by 0 bases and the J gene end by 5 bases; junction bases not matched to a gene: 11. Germline V gene data show CDR1 as SGHNT and CDR2 as YYREEE (reference sequence). The CDR3 DNA reads TGTGCCAGCAGCTTGGTCGGACTAGCGGGAGAACGGGGCGACGAGCAGTACTTC. Its translation: CASSLVGLAGERGDEQYF.

The chain combines TRBV27 with TRBJ2-4; D uncertain. Germline V CDR1 and CDR2: MNHEY, SMNVEV (reference sequence). This CDR3 has 16 residues. Between the trimmed V and J ends, which lost 3 bases and 0 bases, there was a span of 12 bases. The CDR3 reads CASSFQRAVAKNIQYF. In nucleotides, the CDR3 is TGTGCCAGCAGTTTCCAGCGAGCAGTAGCCAAAAACATTCAGTACTTC.

The chain combines TRBV29-1 with TRBJ2-5, with a weak D call TRBD1 (5 bases). The J call may be faulty, since TRBJ2-7 better matches the DNA end. This CDR3 spans 14 amino acids. Germline lookup yields CDR1 SQVTM and CDR2 ANQGSEA. The CDR3 loop reads CSVEDRGPSYEQYF. As DNA, the CDR3 is TGCAGCGTTGAAGATAGGGGTCCCTCCTACGAGCAGTACTTC.

J is TRBJ2-1 and V is TRBV28; no reliable D call. CDR3 length: 13 residues. Trimming shortened V by 2 bases and J by 7 bases, and 9 bases separated the two germline ends. The germline V gene has CDR1 MDHEN and CDR2 SYDVKM. The CDR3 region has the DNA TGTGCCAGCAGTTTAGTACTAAATAATGAGCAGTTCTTC. Translation gives CASSLVLNNEQFF. The complete variable domain, with remaining parts taken from reference TRBV28 and TRBJ2-1, reads DVKVTQSSRYLVKRTGEKVFLECVQDMDHENMFWYRQDPGLGLRLIYFSYDVKMKEKGDIPEGYSVSREKKERFSLILESASTNQTSMYLCASSLVLNNEQFFGPGTRLTVL.

The V and J genes are TRBV27 and TRBJ1-5; no clear D gene. Trimming took 6 bases from V and 2 from J, leaving 29 bases between them. CDR3 length equals 20 residues. CDR1 and CDR2 (germline): MNHEY, SMNVEV (reference sequence). CDR3 region: CASSPTTLSHWSGGNQPQHF. The CDR3 nucleotides are TGTGCCAGCAGCCCAACTACACTATCCCATTGGAGTGGTGGCAATCAGCCCCAGCATTTT.

This rearrangement joins TRBV15 to TRBJ1-1; 7 nucleotides agree with TRBD1. The V gene end was trimmed by 5 bases and the J gene end by 10 bases; junction bases not matched to a gene: 19. In germline, CDR1 is LNHNV, CDR2 YYDKDF (reference sequence). The CDR3 length is 16 residues. The CDR3 nucleotides read TGTGCCACCAGCCCCGACAGGGCCGGAGGGGACCAGGGAGCTTTCTTT. Translation: CATSPDRAGGDQGAFF.

The chain combines TRBV5-6 with TRBJ2-1; 12 nucleotides agree with TRBD1. J was trimmed by 5 bases and V by 3 bases; bases with no gene match: 6. There are 16 residues in the CDR3. Germline values: CDR1 SGHDT, CDR2 YYEEEE. This CDR3 is CASSSHRDRGHNEQFF. DNA of the CDR3: TGTGCCAGCAGCTCTCACCGGGACAGGGGGCACAATGAGCAGTTCTTC.

The V call is TRBV29-1, the J call TRBJ2-5, with TRBD2 matching over 15 bases. There are 15 residues in the CDR3. The junction had 5 bases not matched to a gene; V was cut back by 7 bases and J by 2 bases. The germline CDR1 and CDR2 sequences are SQVTM and ANQGSEA. Here the CDR3 reads CSGTSGRVGQETQYF. For the CDR3, the DNA is TGCAGCGGGACTAGCGGGAGGGTGGGTCAAGAGACCCAGTACTTC.

The J gene is TRBJ2-7, the V gene TRBV5-1; TRBD2 might be the D (7 bases). The V gene's germline CDR1 is SGHRS and CDR2 YFSETQ. This CDR3 is built from 13 residues. V lost 4 bases to trimming and J lost 6 bases, with 14 bases between them. CDR3 in amino acids: CASSPEGGGEQYF. DNA for the CDR3: TGCGCCAGCAGCCCCGAGGGGGGGGGCGAGCAGTACTTC.

V and J are TRBV5-6 and TRBJ1-6, with 8 bases that match TRBD1. Germline loops: CDR1 SGHDT, CDR2 YYEEEE. Trimming took 3 bases from V and 13 from J; bases not matched to a gene: 12. The length of the CDR3 is 15 residues. For the CDR3, the DNA is TGTGCCAGCAGCTGCGCCCGGGACAGGAATGTCCCCCTCCACTTT. This translates into CASSCARDRNVPLHF.

On this clone: The sample has other DNA sequences that encode this CDR3 too. The V gene is TRBV6-1, the J gene TRBJ2-1, with D possibly TRBD2 on 5 matching bases. V was shortened by 8 bases and J by 10 bases, with 9 bases between the two germline ends. Germline V lookup: CDR1 MNHNS, CDR2 SASEGT. CDR3 length: 10 amino acids. This chain's CDR3 is CASRGGEQFF. The CDR3 nucleotides are TGTGCCAGCCGTGGCGGGGAGCAGTTCTTC.

V usage is TRBV11-2 and J usage is TRBJ2-1; 7 bases map to TRBD2. Unmatched junction bases numbered 9, after V lost 1 base and J lost 15 bases. Germline CDR1 reads SGHAT; CDR2 reads FQNNGV. The CDR3 is made up of 13 amino acids. The chain's CDR3 is CASSLGYGRVWFF. As DNA, the CDR3 is TGTGCCAGCAGCTTAGGATATGGGAGGGTCTGGTTCTTC.

This chain uses TRBV15 with TRBJ2-1; 7 nucleotides line up with TRBD2. V lost 2 bases, J lost 8 bases, and 12 bases stayed unmatched. Germline CDR1 reads LNHNV; CDR2 reads YYDKDF (reference sequence). The length of the CDR3 is 16 residues. CDR3 protein: CATSRPGGDSHDEQFF. The CDR3 coding sequence is TGTGCCACCAGCAGACCTGGGGGGGACTCTCACGATGAGCAGTTCTTC.

The CDR3 protein is CASHPGLAGCGNETQYF. The DNA of the CDR3 is TGTGCCAGCCACCCTGGGCTAGCGGGTTGTGGGAACGAGACCCAGTACTTC. This chain connects TRBV7-9 to TRBJ2-5, with 8 nucleotides matching TRBD2. The V gene's germline CDR1 is SEHNR and CDR2 FQNEAQ (reference sequence). The CDR3 has 17 amino acids. V gave up 8 bases and J gave up 5 bases; unmatched junction bases: 19.

The rearrangement joins TRBV4-1 to TRBJ2-5; D is unclear. The length of the CDR3 is 13 residues. The V end lost 1 base, the J end lost 5 bases, and 8 bases lay between the germline ends. Germline assignment: CDR1 MGHRA and CDR2 YSYEKL. The chain's CDR3 is CASSQGSGETQYF. DNA of the CDR3: TGCGCCAGCAGCCAAGGATCCGGGGAGACCCAGTACTTC.

About this clone itself: An end of the junction differs from the germline gene, which may be a read error. The rearrangement uses TRBV5-6 and TRBJ2-3; D is unresolved. The CDR3 has 15 amino acids. Germline V gene data show CDR1 as SGHDT and CDR2 as YYEEEE. The CDR3 nucleotides read TGTGCCAGCAGCTTGGCCGAGTATAGCACATATACGCAGTATTTT. The encoded protein is CASSLAEYSTYTQYF.

The chain links TRBV5-4 to TRBJ2-3; 7 bases match TRBD2. The germline gives CDR1 SGHNT, CDR2 YYREEE (reference sequence). The V and J ends lost 0 bases and 4 bases, in that order; junction bases with no gene match: 2. The CDR3 spans 14 residues. The CDR3 DNA reads TGTGCCAGCAGCTTGGTGGCGGGAGCAGATACGCAGTATTTT. Translating it yields CASSLVAGADTQYF.

V gene TRBV7-9 combines with J gene TRBJ2-2; D perhaps matches TRBD1 (6 bases). The CDR3 is 16 amino acids. CDR1 and CDR2 from the germline V gene are SEHNR and FQNEAQ (reference sequence). V was clipped by 1 base and J by 2 bases, with 11 bases between them. CDR3 residues: CASSLGPDSNTGELFF. The CDR3 DNA reads TGTGCCAGCAGCTTAGGCCCGGACAGTAACACCGGGGAGCTGTTTTTT.

The V call is TRBV5-1, the J call TRBJ2-5, with 9 bases lining up with TRBD1. The CDR3 is 17 residues long. Germline values: CDR1 SGHRS, CDR2 YFSETQ. Germline trimming cut 0 bases from V and 7 bases from J; bases unmatched to any gene: 13. Here the CDR3 reads CASSLGDRVIFYGTQYF. The CDR3 region has the DNA TGCGCCAGCAGCTTGGGGGACAGGGTGATTTTTTACGGGACCCAGTACTTC.

The genes are TRBV11-3 and TRBJ2-3; possibly TRBD2 for D (6 bases). The CDR3 runs to 11 residues. Per the germline V gene, CDR1 is SGHNT and CDR2 is YENEEA. The V end was cut by 4 bases, the J end by 9 bases, with 8 bases between. The CDR3 DNA is TGTGCCAGCAGCTGGGCGGGGACGCAGTATTTT. It yields the protein CASSWAGTQYF.

V is TRBV5-1 and J is TRBJ1-1; the D is unclear. The ends were cut back, 4 bases at V and 1 base at J, with 11 bases in the middle. The CDR3 spans 14 residues. Germline lookup yields CDR1 SGHRS and CDR2 YFSETQ. Here the CDR3 reads CASSSPSGNTEAFF. CDR3 coding DNA: TGCGCCAGCAGCAGCCCCTCAGGGAACACTGAAGCTTTCTTT.

V usage is TRBV27 and J usage is TRBJ2-2, with 7 bases matching TRBD1. Germline trimming cut 6 bases from V and 6 bases from J; bases unmatched to any gene: 1. Per the germline V gene, CDR1 is MNHEY and CDR2 is SMNVEV (reference sequence). The CDR3 covers 12 residues. The CDR3 sequence is CASRTGAGELFF. CDR3 bases: TGTGCCAGCAGAACAGGGGCCGGGGAGCTGTTTTTT.

The V call is TRBV6-6, the J call TRBJ1-2; no clear D. Trimming left V 3 bases short and J 2 bases short, with 7 bases between. Germline CDR1 and CDR2: MNHNY and SVGAGI (reference sequence). This CDR3 has 13 amino acids. CDR3 protein: CASSYWQNYGYTF. CDR3 coding DNA: TGTGCCAGCAGTTATTGGCAGAACTATGGCTACACCTTC.

The rearrangement links TRBV5-5 to TRBJ1-2; D not certain. CDR3 size: 14 residues. Trimming stripped 4 bases from V and 7 bases from J, with 17 bases between. CDR1 is SGHKS and CDR2 is YYEKEE in the germline V gene (reference sequence). The CDR3 reads CASSPVELTGGYTF. Here the CDR3 DNA reads TGTGCCAGCAGCCCCGTGGAGTTAACTGGTGGCTACACCTTC.

CDR3 nucleotide sequence: TGTGCCAGCAGCTTGCGGGTCTCGTCCACAGATACGCAGTATTTT. Its protein is CASSLRVSSTDTQYF. The genes are TRBV5-5 and TRBJ2-3; D call uncertain. Trimming took 1 base from V and 2 from J, leaving 11 bases between them. The length of the CDR3 is 15 residues. Germline V gene sequence: CDR1 SGHKS, CDR2 YYEKEE (reference sequence). Using reference TRBV5-5 and TRBJ2-3 for the parts outside the CDR3, the full variable domain is DAGVTQSPTHLIKTRGQQVTLRCSPISGHKSVSWYQQVLGQGPQFIFQYYEKEERGRGNFPDRFSARQFPNYSSELNVNALLLGDSALYLCASSLRVSSTDTQYFGPGTRLTVL.

The chain recombines TRBV18 with TRBJ1-2; D is unclear. The CDR3 spans 14 residues. Trimming stripped 0 bases from V and 4 bases from J, with 9 bases between. Germline V gene data show CDR1 as KGHSH and CDR2 as LQKENI. The CDR3 is CASSPPAGSYGYTF. DNA of the CDR3: TGTGCCAGCTCACCACCGGCAGGTTCCTATGGCTACACCTTC.

The genes are TRBV5-5 and TRBJ1-1, with D unclear. The germline V and J ends were trimmed by 2 bases and 0 bases, with 5 bases remaining between them. The CDR3 is 13 amino acids. Germline V CDR1 and CDR2: SGHKS, YYEKEE (reference sequence). CDR3 nucleotides: TGTGCCAGCAGCTTACGGTTGAACACTGAAGCTTTCTTT. This encodes CASSLRLNTEAFF.

This rearrangement joins TRBV9 to TRBJ2-1; 15 bases match TRBD2. The V gene end was trimmed by 4 bases and the J gene end by 14 bases; junction bases not matched to a gene: 7. The CDR3 has 14 residues. In germline, CDR1 is SGDLS, CDR2 YYNGEE. In DNA form, the CDR3 reads TGTGCCAGCAGCTCCGGGACTAGCGGGAGGAGGGAGTTCTTC. Protein: CASSSGTSGRREFF.

This clone was counted only a few times. Here the CDR3 reads CASSLPSGTSSGNTIYF. The DNA of the CDR3 is TGTGCCAGCAGTTTACCCTCCGGGACAAGCTCTGGAAACACCATATATTTT. The chain links TRBV28 to TRBJ1-3; D might be TRBD1 (6 bases). The germline gives CDR1 MDHEN, CDR2 SYDVKM. The CDR3 runs to 17 residues. Between the trimmed V and J ends, which lost 2 bases and 0 bases, there was a span of 14 bases.

V is TRBV6-1 and J is TRBJ1-3, with TRBD1 identical over 9 bases. The CDR3 loop spans 16 amino acids. The V gene end was trimmed by 3 bases and the J gene end by 0 bases; junction bases not matched to a gene: 3. The germline V gene has CDR1 MNHNS and CDR2 SASEGT. CDR3 amino acids: CASSEDRGPSGNTIYF. CDR3 DNA sequence: TGTGCCAGCAGTGAGGACAGGGGCCCCTCTGGAAACACCATATATTTT.

The chain couples TRBV7-9 to TRBJ2-5; TRBD1 might be the D (6 bases). The germline V gene encodes CDR1 SEHNR and CDR2 FQNEAQ (reference sequence). The CDR3 covers 13 residues. V was clipped by 10 bases and J by 2 bases, with 14 bases between them. Here the CDR3 DNA reads TGTGCCAAGGGGGACGACGGACAAGAGACCCAGTACTTC. Translating it yields CAKGDDGQETQYF.